The present TCR beta chain was sequenced within a study of control samples from healthy donors and cancer patients. Data came from immunoSEQ multiplex PCR; TCRdb stores just in-frame clones and leaves some out. The sample has about 75,000 clones, 94% seen once; the top ten hold 6.2%. V was clipped by 4 bases and J by 5 bases, with 18 bases between them. The CDR3 extends over 15 amino acids. Germline CDR1 and CDR2: SEHNR and FQNEAQ (reference sequence). The gene calls are TRBV7-9 and TRBJ2-7; the D gene is possibly TRBD1 (5 bases). Material: blood. This clonotype was sampled from a middle-aged woman in good health. The CDR3 nucleotides read TGTGCCAGCAGCTCTACACAGCAGGGAATTCACGAGCAGTACTTC. Translation gives CASSSTQQGIHEQYF.